This T cell receptor beta chain is from a study of blood T cells in healthy people across ages. Study information: About one barcoded TCR beta cDNA was captured per two T cells.

From germline, CDR1 is MNHEY and CDR2 SVGEGT. The CDR3 has 16 amino acids. V lost 2 bases and J lost 7, with 18 bases in between. Through a sample-barcoded 5' primer and a J-beta primer mix, a second PCR was run for about 6 to 11 cycles. Each CDR3 protein is one row after TCRdb ran MiXCR on the 5' RACE reads. Of around 2 million distinct CDR3 sequences listed, approximately 40% were seen once; the top ten hold more than 20%. The V gene is TRBV6-2 or TRBV6-3, the J gene TRBJ2-1; D is tentatively TRBD1 or TRBD2 (5 bases each). Specimen: blood. This TCR was sampled from a human donor in good health. CDR3 in amino acids: CASSYPLVGRQNEQFF. CDR3 nucleotides: TGTGCCAGCAGTTACCCACTAGTGGGGCGTCAGAATGAGCAGTTCTTC.